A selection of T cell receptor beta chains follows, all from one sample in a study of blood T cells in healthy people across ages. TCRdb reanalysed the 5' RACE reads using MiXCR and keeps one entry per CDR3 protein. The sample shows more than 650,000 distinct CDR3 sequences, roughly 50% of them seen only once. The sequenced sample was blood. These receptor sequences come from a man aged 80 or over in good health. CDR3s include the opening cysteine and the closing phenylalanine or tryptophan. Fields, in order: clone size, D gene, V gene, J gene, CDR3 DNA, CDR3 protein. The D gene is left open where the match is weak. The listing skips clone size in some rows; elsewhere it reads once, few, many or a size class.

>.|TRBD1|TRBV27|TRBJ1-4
TGTGCCAGCAGTCGAGGGACAGGGGTTAATGAAAAACTGTTTTTT
CASSRGTGVNEKLFF
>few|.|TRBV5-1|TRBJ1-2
TGCGCCAGCAGCTTGGTACCGGGACGCGACTACACCTTC
CASSLVPGRDYTF
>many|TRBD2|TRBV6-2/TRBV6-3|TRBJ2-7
TGTGCCAGCAGAGTATTAGCGGGGGGTACCTACGAGCAGTACTTC
CASRVLAGGTYEQYF
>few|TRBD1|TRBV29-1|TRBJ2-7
TGCAGCGTTGTATGGGACAGGGGCTCCTACGAGCAGTACTTC
CSVVWDRGSYEQYF
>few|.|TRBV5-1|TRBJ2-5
TGCGCCAGCAGCTCGGGACGGTACCAAGAGACCCAGTACTTC
CASSSGRYQETQYF
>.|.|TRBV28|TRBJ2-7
TGTGCCAGCAGTGCATTGGACCGCTACGAGCAGTACTTC
CASSALDRYEQYF
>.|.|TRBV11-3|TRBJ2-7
TGTGCCAGCAGCTCACGACTATCCTACGAGCAGTACTTC
CASSSRLSYEQYF
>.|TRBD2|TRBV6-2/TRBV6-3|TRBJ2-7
TGTGCCAGCAGACCCAGGACTAGCGGGGGCGACGAGCAGTACTTC
CASRPRTSGGDEQYF
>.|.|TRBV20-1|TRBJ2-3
TGCAGTGCTAGCCGTCTCAGCGGAGCGGATACGCAGTATTTT
CSASRLSGADTQYF
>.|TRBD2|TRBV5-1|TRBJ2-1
TGCGCCAGCTCGCGGGTTCTAGCGGGAGGATATGAGCAGTTCTTC
CASSRVLAGGYEQFF
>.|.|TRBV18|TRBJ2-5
TGTGCCAGCGGCGGTGGGAACGGGGAGACCCAGTACTTC
CASGGGNGETQYF
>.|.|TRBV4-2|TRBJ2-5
TGTGCCAGCAGCCAAGATCCCTGGGAGACCCAGTACTTC
CASSQDPWETQYF
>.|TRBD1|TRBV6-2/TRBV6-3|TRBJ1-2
TGTGCCAGCAGAGATATTCAGGGGGCGCGAGATGGCTACACCTTC
CASRDIQGARDGYTF
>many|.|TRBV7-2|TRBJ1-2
TGTGCCAGCAGTTTCAAGCGGGGGTTTGGGGGCTACACCTTC
CASSFKRGFGGYTF
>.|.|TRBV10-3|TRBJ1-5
TGTGCCATCAGTGATCAGTTGAATCAGCCCCAGCATTTT
CAISDQLNQPQHF
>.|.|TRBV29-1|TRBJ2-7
TGCAGCGTTGGGATTTTCGGTGAATCCTACGAGCAGTACTTC
CSVGIFGESYEQYF
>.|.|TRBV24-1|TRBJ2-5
TGTGCCACCAGTGATCCTGGGGAAGAGACCCAGTACTTC
CATSDPGEETQYF
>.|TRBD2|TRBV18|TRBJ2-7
TGTGCCAGCTCACCTTTTCGGGAGGGCCTATATGAGCAGTACTTC
CASSPFREGLYEQYF
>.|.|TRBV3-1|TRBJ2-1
TGTGCCAGCAGCGGGGCATTTCGGGGTGGCGGAGCCTACAATGAGCAGTTCTTC
CASSGAFRGGGAYNEQFF
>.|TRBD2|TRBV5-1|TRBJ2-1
TGCGCCAGCAGCTTGGGGATACTAGCGGGACGCAATGAGCAGTTCTTC
CASSLGILAGRNEQFF
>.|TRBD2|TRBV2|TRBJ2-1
TGTGCCAGCGCCGGGACTAGCGGGAGGAGACCCTACGAGCAGTTCTTC
CASAGTSGRRPYEQFF
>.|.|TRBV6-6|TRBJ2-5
TGTGCCAGCAGGCTCCGGGGGGCGCTCCAAGAGACCCAGTACTTC
CASRLRGALQETQYF
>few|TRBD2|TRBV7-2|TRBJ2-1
TGTGCCAGCCGGGGAGGGAACCACTACAATGAGCAGTTCTTC
CASRGGNHYNEQFF
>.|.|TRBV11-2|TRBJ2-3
TGTGCCAGCAGCTTAGTCGGTCCAGGTCCAACAGATACGCAGTATTTT
CASSLVGPGPTDTQYF
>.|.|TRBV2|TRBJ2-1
TGTGCCAGCATGAGACTGGGCCTTCTTGACAATGAGCAGTTCTTC
CASMRLGLLDNEQFF
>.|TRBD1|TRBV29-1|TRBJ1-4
TGCAGCGTACGACAGGGGGGGAGTGAAAAACTGTTTTTT
CSVRQGGSEKLFF
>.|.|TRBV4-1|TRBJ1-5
TGCGCCAGCAGCCGTTATGTAGGACAGAACAATCAGCCCCAGCATTTT
CASSRYVGQNNQPQHF
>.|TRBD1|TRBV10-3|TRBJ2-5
TGTGCCATCAGTGAGGGGACAGGGGATGAGACCCAGTACTTC
CAISEGTGDETQYF
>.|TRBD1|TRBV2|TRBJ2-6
TGTGCCAGCAGGTTGTCCGGGACAGGGGTCCCTGGGGCCAACGTCCTGACTTTC
CASRLSGTGVPGANVLTF
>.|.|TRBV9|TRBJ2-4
TGTGCCAGCAGCGTAGCTACCGGGACGGCCTTAAACATTCAGTACTTC
CASSVATGTALNIQYF
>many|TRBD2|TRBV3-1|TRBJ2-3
TGTGCCAGCAGCCCACAAGAGACGGGACTAGCGGGAGGGCCGCGATACGCGTATTTT
CASSPQETGLAGGPRYAYF
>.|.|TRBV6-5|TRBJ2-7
TGTGCCAGCAGTATGACTAGGGGTTACGAGCAGTACTTC
CASSMTRGYEQYF
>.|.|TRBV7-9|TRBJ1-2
TGTGCCAGCAGTAATCCAACAAGGGGATGGCATGGCTACACCTTC
CASSNPTRGWHGYTF
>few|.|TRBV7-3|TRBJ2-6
TGTGCCAGCAGCTTAAGAGCCACCCCGGGGGCCAACGTCCTGACTTTC
CASSLRATPGANVLTF
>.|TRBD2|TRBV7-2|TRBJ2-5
TGTGCCAGCAGCCCCCTTGGGCGGGAGGGCCAAGAGACCCAGTACTTC
CASSPLGREGQETQYF
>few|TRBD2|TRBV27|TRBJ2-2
TGTGCCAGCAGTTTAGGTAGCGGGAGGCCCGGGGAGCTGTTTTTT
CASSLGSGRPGELFF
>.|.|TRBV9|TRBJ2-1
TGTGCCAGCAGCGAAGACCGGGGGCCATCCAATGAGCAGTTCTTC
CASSEDRGPSNEQFF
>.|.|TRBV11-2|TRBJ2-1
TGTGCCAGCAGTATACCGGGACTCCTTAGTGTGTACAATGAGCAGTTCTTC
CASSIPGLLSVYNEQFF
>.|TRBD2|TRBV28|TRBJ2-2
TGTGCCAGCAGTTTCCGGGAGGTATCCGGGGAGCTGTTTTTT
CASSFREVSGELFF
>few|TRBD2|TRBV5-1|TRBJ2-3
TGCGCCAGCAGCCCCAGCGGGAGCTTCACAGATACGCAGTATTTT
CASSPSGSFTDTQYF
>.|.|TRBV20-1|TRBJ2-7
TGCAGTGCTAGAGATTCGGGGCGGTCCCCCTACGAGCAGTACTTC
CSARDSGRSPYEQYF
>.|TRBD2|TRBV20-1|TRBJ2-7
TGCAGTGCGGGCCCTAGCGGGAGGGCGGATGAGCAGTACTTC
CSAGPSGRADEQYF
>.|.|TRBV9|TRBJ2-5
TGTGCCAGCAGCGTAGGGCAGGGAAGAGGAGAGACCCAGTACTTC
CASSVGQGRGETQYF
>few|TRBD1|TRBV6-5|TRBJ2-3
TGTGCCAGCAGTTCCTTCGACAGGGGACCCAGATACGCGTATTTT
CASSSFDRGPRYAYF
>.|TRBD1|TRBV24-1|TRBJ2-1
TGTGCCACCAGTGATCCGGGGACAGGGGGCAATGAGCAGTTCTTC
CATSDPGTGGNEQFF
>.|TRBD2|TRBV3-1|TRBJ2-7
TGTGCCAGCAGCCCTCCGAAATTTAGAAGCGGGGTCTACGAGCAGTACTTC
CASSPPKFRSGVYEQYF
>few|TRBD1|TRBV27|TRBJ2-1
TGTGCCAGCAGCGATCTCGACAGGGGGCATTCCTACAATGAGCAGTTCTTC
CASSDLDRGHSYNEQFF
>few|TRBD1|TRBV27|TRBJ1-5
TGTGCCAGCAGTTTATTTGCCCCCGGACAGGGGGCAGGGAATCAGCCCCAGCATTTT
CASSLFAPGQGAGNQPQHF
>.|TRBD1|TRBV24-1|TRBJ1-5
TGTGCCACCAGTGAACGACAGGGGGGCAATCAGCCCCAGCATTTT
CATSERQGGNQPQHF
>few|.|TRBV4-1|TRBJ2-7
TGCGCCAGCAGCCACCCGGGGATCTACGAGCAGTACTTC
CASSHPGIYEQYF
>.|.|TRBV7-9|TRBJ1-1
TGTGCCAGCACCCGGACGGGCCAGATGAACACTGAAGCTTTCTTT
CASTRTGQMNTEAFF
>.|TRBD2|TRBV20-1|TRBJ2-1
TGCAGTGGCGGTAGCGGGAGGCAAGATGGGCAGTTCTTC
CSGGSGRQDGQFF
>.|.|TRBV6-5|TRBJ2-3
TGTGCCAGCAGGCCCATCAGTATAGGAGGATACGCGTATTTT
CASRPISIGGYAYF
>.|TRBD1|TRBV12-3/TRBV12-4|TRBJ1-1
TGTGCCAGCAGCCGACAGGGGCCGAACACTGAAGCTTTCTTT
CASSRQGPNTEAFF
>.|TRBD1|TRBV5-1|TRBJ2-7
TGCGCCAGCAGCTTGGCACAGGGGGATATAAGCGAGCAGTACTTC
CASSLAQGDISEQYF